The 22 T cell receptor beta chains listed next were all sequenced from one sample in a study of cytomegalovirus exposure and HLA in healthy donors. The PCR ran on 60 Vbeta and 13 Jbeta primers. Clones were sequenced by immunoSEQ multiplex PCR, and TCRdb holds only the in-frame ones, with some missing. This table has about 88,000 clones, 60% to 85% appearing once. Sequencing was carried out using PBMCs. The receptor source for this set is a woman aged 40 to 50 in good health and CMV-seronegative.

The V gene is TRBV2, the J gene TRBJ1-1, with 8 bases aligning to TRBD1. Germline loops: CDR1 SNHLY, CDR2 FYNNEI. The CDR3 runs 14 residues. The trim removed 4 bases at V and 1 base at J, leaving 2 bases unmatched. Written as DNA, the CDR3 is TGTGCCAGCAGTGGACAGGGGTCGAACACTGAAGCTTTCTTT. This gives the protein CASSGQGSNTEAFF.

The sample holds a few counts of this clone. The J gene is TRBJ2-2, the V gene TRBV28, with D possibly being TRBD1 (6 bases). In germline, CDR1 is MDHEN, CDR2 SYDVKM. The ends were cut back, 0 bases at V and 1 base at J, with 12 bases in the middle. The CDR3 has 17 amino acids. CDR3 sequence (DNA): TGTGCCAGCAGTTTATGGGCCGGGACACTGAACACCGGGGAGCTGTTTTTT. It translates to CASSLWAGTLNTGELFF.

The CDR3 bases are TGTGCCAGCGTCCCCCTAGCGGGGGACGAGCAGTACTTC. It yields the protein CASVPLAGDEQYF. J is TRBJ2-7 and V is TRBV2, with 10 nucleotides matching TRBD2. This CDR3 has 13 residues. Germline CDR1 reads SNHLY; CDR2 reads FYNNEI. With 8 bases clipped from V and 5 bases from J, the junction kept 6 bases outside the gene matches.

The V and J genes are TRBV6-1 and TRBJ1-3, with D perhaps matching TRBD1 (5 bases). The CDR3 contains 17 residues. Trimming cost V 2 bases and J 0 bases, with 14 bases left between them. Looked up from germline, CDR1 is MNHNS and CDR2 is SASEGT. In DNA form, the CDR3 reads TGTGCCAGCAGTGAATGGAGCGGGGCCCGCTCTGGAAACACCATATATTTT. It translates to CASSEWSGARSGNTIYF.

The chain recombines TRBV6-5 with TRBJ2-7, with a possible D match to TRBD2 (5 bases). Trimming took 9 bases from V and 6 from J, leaving 12 bases between them. CDR1 and CDR2 from the germline V gene are MNHEY and SVGAGI. The length of the CDR3 is 11 residues. The CDR3 coding sequence is TGTGCCAGAATCCCGGGGTGCGAGCAGTACTTC. Amino acid sequence: CARIPGCEQYF.

This chain connects TRBV27 to TRBJ1-6; 8 bases agree with TRBD1. CDR1 is MNHEY, CDR2 SMNVEV, per germline (reference sequence). The CDR3 length is 16 residues. V shed 6 bases and J 4 bases; nucleotides not matched to a gene: 8. The chain's CDR3 is CASRLGQGLYNSPLHF. The CDR3 nucleotides read TGTGCCAGCAGACTAGGACAGGGCCTTTATAATTCACCCCTCCACTTT.

V is TRBV5-4 and J is TRBJ2-5; TRBD1 aligns across 7 bases. This CDR3 region has 15 residues. Germline V gene data show CDR1 as SGHNT and CDR2 as YYREEE (reference sequence). The ends lost 4 bases at V and 4 bases at J; junction bases unmatched: 10. The CDR3 region has the DNA TGTGCCAGCAGCGATATGAGACAGGGAAGAGAGACCCAGTACTTC. Its translation is CASSDMRQGRETQYF.

The genes are TRBV7-9 and TRBJ1-2, with D unresolved. Germline V gene lookup returns CDR1 SEHNR and CDR2 FQNEAQ (reference sequence). V was pared by 7 bases and J by 1 base, with 19 bases between. The CDR3 loop spans 16 amino acids. The CDR3 loop reads CASTSPVPSLNYGYTF. DNA of the CDR3: TGTGCCAGCACCTCCCCGGTCCCTTCCCTTAACTATGGCTACACCTTC.

The chain uses TRBV2 and TRBJ1-5; possible D gene TRBD1, 6 bases. The germline V gene encodes CDR1 SNHLY and CDR2 FYNNEI. Between the trimmed V and J ends, which lost 4 bases and 3 bases, there was a span of 16 bases. This CDR3 is built from 16 residues. This CDR3 is CASSAGTPRDNQPQHF. The CDR3 coding sequence is TGTGCCAGCAGTGCAGGGACACCAAGAGACAATCAGCCCCAGCATTTT.

There are a few counts of this clone. At one boundary the junction diverges from the germline segment, which might be a read error. V and J are TRBV2 and TRBJ1-1; 7 bases fit TRBD1. Germline CDR1 and CDR2: SNHLY and FYNNEI. The CDR3 has 16 residues. CDR3 sequence: CASSEGRTGANTKAFF. Here the CDR3 DNA reads TGTGCCAGCAGTGAAGGGAGGACAGGAGCGAACACTAAAGCTTTCTTT. The full variable domain, rest sourced from reference TRBV2 and TRBJ1-1, is EPEVTQTPSHQVTQMGQEVILRCVPISNHLYFYWYRQILGQKVEFLVSFYNNEISEKSEIFDDQFSVERPDGSNFTLKIRSTKLEDSAMYFCASSEGRTGANTKAFFGQGTRLTVV.

The chain is built from TRBV6-1 and TRBJ1-4; D is unresolved. Germline V lookup: CDR1 MNHNS, CDR2 SASEGT. Deletions cut 0 bases from V and 0 bases from J, with 8 bases between. This CDR3 spans 16 amino acids. Here the CDR3 reads CASSEAVAATNEKLFF. DNA of the CDR3: TGTGCCAGCAGTGAAGCGGTGGCTGCAACTAATGAAAAACTGTTTTTT.

This clone was seen only once. This sequence joins TRBV19 and TRBJ1-2; D perhaps matches TRBD1 (5 bases). Germline CDR1 and CDR2: LNHDA and SQIVND (reference sequence). V lost 5 bases to trimming and J lost 8 bases, with 12 bases between them. This CDR3 region has 12 residues. CDR3 sequence (DNA): TGTGCCAGTAGTTCGGGGGACCAAGGCTACACCTTC. Its translation is CASSSGDQGYTF. Supplemented by reference TRBV19 and TRBJ1-2, the full variable domain reads DGGITQSPKYLFRKEGQNVTLSCEQNLNHDAMYWYRQDPGQGLRLIYYSQIVNDFQKGDIAEGYSVSREKKESFPLTVTSAQKNPTAFYLCASSSGDQGYTFGSGTRLTVV.

Note on this clone: Given the absence of the conserved phenylalanine or tryptophan at the CDR3 end, a read error is likely. The CDR3 is CASSGGRDFEAFV. The CDR3 region has the DNA TGTGCCAGCAGTGGTGGGAGAGACTTTGAAGCTTTCGTT. The chain has TRBV2 and TRBJ1-1; no definite D call. CDR1 SNHLY and CDR2 FYNNEI come from the germline V gene. CDR3 size: 13 residues. Trimming shortened V by 4 bases and J by 7 bases, and 13 bases separated the two germline ends.

Only a few counts were recorded for this clone. A much larger clone lies a single base off, so this may be a read error. V is TRBV19 and J is TRBJ1-2; unclear D gene. This CDR3 comprises 14 residues. Trimming took 5 bases from V and 2 from J, leaving 12 bases between them. Germline V gene sequence: CDR1 LNHDA, CDR2 SQIVND (reference sequence). The CDR3 DNA reads as TGTGCCAGTAGTCTTGGACCGGGGAACTATGGCTACACCTTC. Translated: CASSLGPGNYGYTF.

The V call is TRBV30, the J call TRBJ2-7; the D is unclear. This CDR3 is 14 amino acids long. Trimming took 2 bases from V and 2 from J, leaving 13 bases between them. Germline V gene lookup returns CDR1 GTSNPN and CDR2 SVGIG (reference sequence). CDR3 DNA sequence: TGTGCCTGGAGTACTTTTCCAAATACCTACGAGCAGTACTTC. Its protein is CAWSTFPNTYEQYF.

The V and J genes are TRBV5-1 and TRBJ2-7; D gene unclear. Trimming stripped 2 bases from V and 2 bases from J, with 11 bases between. CDR1 is SGHRS, CDR2 YFSETQ, per germline. This CDR3 comprises 14 residues. DNA for the CDR3: TGCGCCAGCAGCTTCCAACTATCTACCTACGAGCAGTACTTC. It codes for CASSFQLSTYEQYF.

This sequence joins TRBV7-9 and TRBJ2-1, with D tentatively TRBD2 (6 bases). V was shortened by 0 bases and J by 6 bases, with 15 bases between the two germline ends. Per the germline V gene, CDR1 is SEHNR and CDR2 is FQNEAQ (reference sequence). The CDR3 totals 16 residues. Written as DNA, the CDR3 is TGTGCCAGCAGCTTAGCGCCTAGCGTGGTGGGCAATGAGCAGTTCTTC. Protein: CASSLAPSVVGNEQFF.

As regards this clone: The conserved phenylalanine or tryptophan normally closing the CDR3 is absent here, so this likely arose from a read error. This rearrangement joins TRBV6-5 to TRBJ2-3; TRBD1 is a possible D gene (5 bases). The CDR3 loop spans 13 amino acids. Germline values: CDR1 MNHEY, CDR2 SVGAGI. V was pared by 6 bases and J by 4 bases, with 11 bases between. The CDR3 is CASSRQGPDTQYV. The CDR3 region has the DNA TGTGCCAGCAGCCGGCAGGGTCCAGATACGCAGTATGTT.

V usage is TRBV27 and J usage is TRBJ2-7; 11 bases agree with TRBD2. Germline loops: CDR1 MNHEY, CDR2 SMNVEV (reference sequence). The CDR3 is 15 residues long. V dropped 2 bases and J dropped 2; count of bases not matched to a gene: 2. Here the CDR3 DNA reads TGTGCCAGCAGTTTAACTAGCGGGGGTGCCTACGAGCAGTACTTC. Encoded protein: CASSLTSGGAYEQYF.

In its sample, this clone was seen once. The CDR3 protein is CATRIGGVGETQYF. CDR3 bases: TGTGCCACAAGAATCGGCGGGGTTGGGGAGACCCAGTACTTC. V and J are TRBV7-9 and TRBJ2-5, with a possible D match to TRBD2 (6 bases). This CDR3 comprises 14 residues. V shed 10 bases and J shed 5 bases, with 20 bases lying between them. The germline CDR1 and CDR2 sequences are SEHNR and FQNEAQ (reference sequence).

This clone has more than one count but fewer than ten. The V gene is TRBV5-1, the J gene TRBJ1-1; 7 nucleotides align to TRBD1. The germline V gene has CDR1 SGHRS and CDR2 YFSETQ. There are 14 residues in the CDR3. V gave up 3 bases and J gave up 5 bases; unmatched junction bases: 7. The CDR3 protein is CASSYKTGMTEAFF. CDR3 nucleotide sequence: TGCGCCAGCAGCTACAAGACAGGGATGACTGAAGCTTTCTTT.

As DNA, the CDR3 is TGCGCCAGCAGCTTGAGAGCAGGGGAGAACTATGGCTACACCTTC. Its translation is CASSLRAGENYGYTF. The rearrangement links TRBV5-1 to TRBJ1-2; the D gene is possibly TRBD1 (6 bases). CDR3 length: 15 residues. Germline CDR1 is SGHRS and CDR2 is YFSETQ. Trimming pared 1 base from V and 2 bases from J, leaving 12 bases between.